These 32 T cell receptor beta chains share one sample of origin, sequenced in a study of Graves' ophthalmopathy and Graves' hyperthyroidism. Investigators amplified TCR beta CDR3 regions from RNA transcripts. RT-PCR in the first round used HTBI primers; a second-round multiplex PCR followed. TCRdb analysed the multiplex PCR reads with MiXCR anew, one entry per CDR3 protein. The sample carries about 230,000 distinct CDR3 sequences, about 47% recorded once. Sequenced input: peripheral blood. The receptors shown here come from an adult man with Graves' ophthalmopathy.

The table lists this clonotype with a few counts. The rearrangement uses TRBV12-3 or TRBV12-4 and TRBJ2-7; 7 bases are shared with TRBD1. The CDR3 has 13 residues. The V segment lost 6 bases and the J segment 3 bases; nucleotides outside the gene matches: 5. In nucleotides, the CDR3 is TGTGCCAGCAGCACGGGACAGAACTACGAGCAGTACTTC. It translates to CASSTGQNYEQYF.

The V and J genes are TRBV7-3 and TRBJ2-7; 8 bases are a match to TRBD1. After removal of 5 bases from V and 2 bases from J, the junction contained 11 bases not matched to a gene. This CDR3 comprises 16 residues. CDR1 is SGHTA and CDR2 is FQGTGA in the germline V gene. This CDR3 is CASSPRGPTDTYEQYF. The DNA of the CDR3 is TGTGCCAGCAGCCCCAGGGGGCCAACGGATACCTACGAGCAGTACTTC.

This sequence joins TRBV2 and TRBJ2-2, with TRBD2 identical over 7 bases. CDR3 size: 15 residues. The V and J ends lost 5 bases and 4 bases, in that order; junction bases with no gene match: 7. CDR1 is SNHLY and CDR2 is FYNNEI in the germline V gene. CDR3 region: CASSMDGRTTGELFF. In nucleotides, the CDR3 is TGTGCCAGCAGTATGGACGGGAGGACCACCGGGGAGCTGTTTTTT.

The rearrangement joins TRBV4-1 to TRBJ1-2; 11 bases agree with TRBD1. In germline, CDR1 is MGHRA, CDR2 YSYEKL. The CDR3 consists of 16 residues. After removal of 1 base from V and 7 bases from J, the junction contained 8 bases not matched to a gene. CDR3 sequence: CASSQGGTGGTAGYTF. Written as DNA, the CDR3 is TGCGCCAGCAGCCAAGGAGGGACAGGGGGGACGGCTGGCTACACCTTC.

The chain couples TRBV7-9 to TRBJ2-3, with D possibly being TRBD1 or TRBD2 (5 bases each). CDR3 size: 16 residues. V was trimmed by 5 bases and J by 4 bases, leaving 19 bases between them. Germline CDR1 and CDR2: SEHNR and FQNEAQ (reference sequence). The CDR3 here is CASSLGASRGPDTQYF. DNA for the CDR3: TGTGCCAGCAGCCTCGGGGCTAGCCGAGGCCCAGATACGCAGTATTTT. Combining the CDR3 with reference TRBV7-9 and TRBJ2-3 gives the whole variable domain DTGVSQNPRHKITKRGQNVTFRCDPISEHNRLYWYRQTLGQGPEFLTYFQNEAQLEKSRLLSDRFSAERPKGSFSTLEIQRTEQGDSAMYLCASSLGASRGPDTQYFGPGTRLTVL.

The genes are TRBV3-1 and TRBJ1-1, with D perhaps matching TRBD1 (6 bases). V gave up 1 base and J gave up 3 bases, with 12 bases separating them. The CDR3 is 15 residues long. The germline gives CDR1 LGHDT, CDR2 YNNKEL (reference sequence). CDR3 in DNA: TGTGCCAGCAGCCAAGGGACAGCCTCGGACACTGAAGCTTTCTTT. This encodes CASSQGTASDTEAFF.

As for this clonotype: Germline is not matched at one junction end, which may reflect a read error. Here the CDR3 reads CASSLGSSGSDEQYF. CDR3 nucleotide sequence: TGTGCCAGCAGTTTGGGCTCTAGCGGGAGTGACGAGCAGTACTTC. The chain couples TRBV10-2 to TRBJ2-7, with 10 nucleotides matching TRBD2. The CDR3 is 15 residues long. Germline V CDR1 and CDR2: WSHSY, SAAADI.

On this clonotype itself: A read error may produce the germline difference seen at one junction end. V is TRBV25-1 and J is TRBJ2-3; 8 bases match TRBD2. CDR1 and CDR2 (germline): MGHDK, SYGVNS. This CDR3 is built from 16 residues. The CDR3 bases are TGTGCCAGCAGTGGGGGACTAGAATCAAGCACAGATATGCAGTATTTT. Translation: CASSGGLESSTDMQYF.

Ten or more counts support this clonotype. The chain has TRBV10-3 and TRBJ1-4; 7 nucleotides line up with TRBD1. The germline CDR1 and CDR2 sequences are ENHRY and SYGVKD. This CDR3 is built from 15 residues. Trimming at V came to 3 bases and at J to 8 bases, leaving 9 bases not matched to a gene. CDR3 in amino acids: CAISDRQGSKEKLFF. The DNA for the CDR3 is TGTGCCATCAGTGATCGACAGGGTTCGAAGGAAAAACTGTTTTTT.

CDR3 sequence (DNA): TGTGCCAGCAGCTTCTTAGCGGGAGGGGAGGAGACCCAGTACTTC. Amino acids: CASSFLAGGEETQYF. V is TRBV7-9 and J is TRBJ2-5; TRBD2 aligns across 11 bases. This CDR3 is built from 15 residues. Germline values: CDR1 SEHNR, CDR2 FQNEAQ (reference sequence). The V and J ends lost 3 bases and 5 bases, in that order; junction bases with no gene match: 5.

The rearrangement joins TRBV2 to TRBJ2-2; tentative D call: TRBD1 (5 bases). This CDR3 comprises 15 residues. The V gene lost 5 bases and the J gene lost 0 bases, with 10 bases spanning the gap. Germline CDR1 reads SNHLY; CDR2 reads FYNNEI. The CDR3 loop is CASSFTRANTGELFF. DNA for the CDR3: TGTGCCAGCAGTTTCACCAGGGCGAACACCGGGGAGCTGTTTTTT.

This chain connects TRBV5-5 to TRBJ2-7; possible D gene TRBD1, 6 bases. The germline V gene encodes CDR1 SGHKS and CDR2 YYEKEE (reference sequence). The CDR3 runs 15 residues. Trimming took 4 bases from V and 0 from J, leaving 14 bases between them. The chain's CDR3 is CASSPDRTSSYEQYF. The CDR3 coding sequence is TGTGCCAGCAGCCCTGACAGGACTTCCTCCTACGAGCAGTACTTC.

The V call is TRBV11-1, the J call TRBJ1-2; TRBD1 agrees at 7 bases. V was pared by 5 bases and J by 6 bases, with 6 bases of the junction left unmatched. Germline CDR1 is SGHAT and CDR2 is FQDESV (reference sequence). The CDR3 length is 13 residues. The CDR3 DNA reads as TGTGCCAGCAGCCAGACAGGGCTAGATGGCTACACCTTC. Translating it yields CASSQTGLDGYTF.

This clonotype appeared a single time. This chain connects TRBV12-3 or TRBV12-4 to TRBJ2-6; 7 bases fit TRBD2. The CDR3 sequence is 17 residues long. V shed 0 bases and J 0 bases; nucleotides not matched to a gene: 2. The CDR3 nucleotides are TGTGCCAGCAGTTTAGCCGGGGGGAACTCTGGGGCCAACGTCCTGACTTTC. It codes for CASSLAGGNSGANVLTF.

The chain combines TRBV12-3 or TRBV12-4 with TRBJ2-5; a weak D match, TRBD1 (5 bases). The CDR3 runs 14 residues. V dropped 6 bases and J dropped 1 base, with 12 bases sitting between them. The CDR3 spells CASSQGPAQETQYF. The CDR3 DNA is TGTGCCAGCAGCCAGGGCCCAGCCCAAGAGACCCAGTACTTC.

In this sample, this clonotype turned up a few times. The V call is TRBV5-1, the J call TRBJ1-3; 9 nucleotides match TRBD1. J gave up 1 base and V 0 bases, and 5 bases lay outside the gene matches. Germline CDR1 and CDR2: SGHRS and YFSETQ. The CDR3 contains 17 residues. The CDR3 is CASSLDAGQGSGNTIYF. Here the CDR3 DNA reads TGCGCCAGCAGCTTGGATGCGGGACAGGGTTCTGGAAACACCATATATTTT.

To note about this clonotype: Its ends do not fully match the called genes, so a read error is possible. This sequence joins TRBV15 and TRBJ1-5; D gene uncertain. CDR1 and CDR2 from the germline V gene are LNHNV and YYDKDF (reference sequence). The CDR3 contains 16 residues. The DNA of the CDR3 is TGTGCCACCAGTATCGGCTTGACGGGGATCAATCGGCCCCAGCATTTT. Amino acids: CATSIGLTGINRPQHF.

The chain uses TRBV29-1 and TRBJ2-2; no firm D call. CDR1 and CDR2 from the germline V gene are SQVTM and ANQGSEA. Trimming pared 5 bases from V and 4 bases from J, leaving 17 bases between. The CDR3 extends over 15 amino acids. The CDR3 here is CSVSPVAVSTGELFF. The CDR3 DNA sequence: TGCAGCGTTTCCCCGGTGGCCGTAAGCACCGGGGAGCTGTTTTTT.

This sequence joins TRBV2 and TRBJ2-7, with 10 bases aligning to TRBD1. The V gene's germline CDR1 is SNHLY and CDR2 FYNNEI. The length of the CDR3 is 14 residues. With 4 bases clipped from V and 6 bases from J, the junction kept 6 bases outside the gene matches. In DNA, the CDR3 is TGTGCCAGCAGTGGGTCGGGACAGGGGTTCGAGCAGTACTTC. Its translation is CASSGSGQGFEQYF.

This chain connects TRBV5-4 to TRBJ1-2, with 9 bases identical to TRBD1. In germline, CDR1 is SGHNT, CDR2 YYREEE (reference sequence). V shed 3 bases, J shed 4 bases, and the junction held 1 base outside the gene matches. This CDR3 contains 13 residues. CDR3 protein: CASSWGQGYGYTF. In DNA, the CDR3 is TGTGCCAGCAGCTGGGGACAGGGCTATGGCTACACCTTC.

The chain employs TRBV7-3 and TRBJ1-1; 8 bases map to TRBD1. The V segment lost 4 bases and the J segment 4 bases; nucleotides outside the gene matches: 2. CDR3 length: 13 residues. The germline gives CDR1 SGHTA, CDR2 FQGTGA. CDR3 DNA sequence: TGTGCCAGCAGCTCAGGGGGCCCCACTGAAGCTTTCTTT. This translates into CASSSGGPTEAFF.

The chain uses TRBV6-4 and TRBJ2-5, with D possibly being TRBD1 (5 bases). Germline CDR1 MRHNA, CDR2 SNTAGT. This CDR3 spans 13 amino acids. Trimming shortened V by 4 bases and J by 4 bases, and 10 bases separated the two germline ends. CDR3: CASSVGEGETQYF. As DNA, the CDR3 is TGTGCCAGCAGTGTAGGGGAAGGAGAGACCCAGTACTTC.

The chain joins TRBV7-9 to TRBJ1-1, with 8 bases aligning to TRBD1. The CDR3 loop spans 17 amino acids. Germline assignment: CDR1 SEHNR and CDR2 FQNEAQ (reference sequence). J lost 1 base, V lost 5 bases, and 12 bases had no gene match. The CDR3 is CASSPRDRLVGNTEAFF. CDR3 in DNA: TGTGCCAGCAGCCCTAGGGACAGGTTGGTCGGGAACACTGAAGCTTTCTTT.

This rearrangement joins TRBV14 to TRBJ2-5, with D possibly called TRBD1 or TRBD2 (5 bases each). V gave up 0 bases and J gave up 2 bases, with 19 bases separating them. Germline V gene lookup returns CDR1 SGHDN and CDR2 FVKESK. This CDR3 is built from 18 residues. The CDR3 DNA follows: TGTGCCAGCAGCCAAGATCGAAAAGGGGCAAGGAGGCAAGAGACCCAGTACTTC. It is translated as CASSQDRKGARRQETQYF.

This clonotype was found a few times. The chain carries TRBV7-9 and TRBJ1-1; D uncertain. The CDR3 covers 14 residues. Between the trimmed V and J ends, which lost 4 bases and 1 base, there was a span of 10 bases. CDR1 is SEHNR and CDR2 is FQNEAQ in the germline V gene (reference sequence). CDR3 DNA: TGTGCCAGCAGCTACCCGACCGAGAACACTGAAGCTTTCTTT. Translating it yields CASSYPTENTEAFF.

Regarding this clonotype: No conserved phenylalanine or tryptophan ends this CDR3, so it is likely a read error. The gene calls are TRBV24-1 and TRBJ1-2, with 9 bases lining up with TRBD1. The trim removed 5 bases at V and 4 bases at J, leaving 10 bases unmatched. The CDR3 runs to 16 residues. Germline V gene sequence: CDR1 KGHDR, CDR2 SFDVKD. Here the CDR3 DNA reads TGTGCCACCAGTGCTGCCCGGGACAGGGACCCCTATGGCTACACCCTC. Translating it yields CATSAARDRDPYGYTL.

With respect to this clonotype: The final CDR3 position lacks the conserved phenylalanine or tryptophan, pointing to a likely read error. The gene calls are TRBV10-3 and TRBJ2-7; possible D gene TRBD2, 7 bases. The germline V gene encodes CDR1 ENHRY and CDR2 SYGVKD. Between the trimmed V and J ends, which lost 10 bases and 4 bases, there was a span of 17 bases. This CDR3 contains 13 residues. The CDR3 loop is CARRTGREYEQYL. As DNA, the CDR3 is TGTGCCAGACGAACAGGGAGGGAATACGAGCAGTACCTC.

This sequence joins TRBV13 and TRBJ2-7; no firm D call. The J call is doubtful: the DNA matches TRBJ2-5 better. The CDR3 has 13 residues. The germline gives CDR1 PRHDT, CDR2 FYEKMQ (reference sequence). CDR3 sequence (DNA): TGTGCCAGCAGATTTAGACCCGCCGAGACCCAGTACTTC. Translating gives CASRFRPAETQYF.

The V and J genes are TRBV5-1 and TRBJ1-3; TRBD1 might be the D (6 bases). This CDR3 is 13 amino acids long. The germline CDR1 and CDR2 sequences are SGHRS and YFSETQ. V was cut by 4 bases and J by 7 bases, with 12 bases left in between. CDR3 in amino acids: CASSADRLNTIYF. CDR3 nucleotide sequence: TGCGCCAGCAGCGCTGACAGGCTGAACACCATATATTTT.

This clonotype was observed a single time. This chain joins TRBV11-3 and TRBJ1-6; TRBD1 agrees at 7 bases. Trimming at V came to 2 bases and at J to 2 bases, leaving 3 bases not matched to a gene. The CDR3 totals 16 residues. Germline V gives CDR1 SGHNT, CDR2 YENEEA. The CDR3: CASSLRGTAYNSPLHF. DNA of the CDR3: TGTGCCAGCAGCTTACGCGGGACAGCCTATAATTCACCCCTCCACTTT.

The chain combines TRBV10-3 with TRBJ2-2; 12 bases agree with TRBD2. The CDR3 has 17 residues. With V trimmed by 7 bases and J by 0 bases, 6 bases remained unmatched. Per germline, CDR1 ENHRY and CDR2 SYGVKD. CDR3 protein: CAINTGLAGPNTGELFF. In nucleotides, the CDR3 is TGTGCCATCAACACAGGACTAGCGGGGCCGAACACCGGGGAGCTGTTTTTT.

The chain has TRBV24-1 and TRBJ2-7; 9 bases align to TRBD1. The CDR3 sequence is 15 residues long. Germline V gives CDR1 KGHDR, CDR2 SFDVKD. Germline trimming cut 5 bases from V and 0 bases from J; bases unmatched to any gene: 4. CDR3 coding DNA: TGTGCCACCAGTGGGCGGACAGGGGTCTCCTACGAGCAGTACTTC. Protein sequence: CATSGRTGVSYEQYF.